This is a list of T cell receptor beta chains from one sample in a study of a mutant IDH1 vaccine in newly diagnosed glioma. Using immunoSEQ multiplex PCR, the repertoire was profiled, and TCRdb retains in-frame clones only, with some absent. The table has approximately 88,000 clones, around four fifths seen once. Specimen: PBMCs, collected from a glioma patient treated with radiotherapy, temozolomide or both. The receptors derive from a man aged 40-49 years with glioma. Each CDR3 is given with its conserved first and last residue. D genes are given only for firm matches. Rows may omit the clone size; those that give it use once, few, many or a size class.

clone_size	v_call	d_call	j_call	cdr3_aa	cdr3_nt
-	TRBV21-1	-	TRBJ2-1	CASSKEGPRRLAGGNEQFF	TGTGCCAGCAGCAAAGAGGGCCCACGAAGGCTAGCGGGAGGAAATGAGCAGTTCTTC
-	TRBV10-3	-	TRBJ2-7	CAISTGAYEQYF	TGTGCCATCAGTACGGGAGCCTACGAGCAGTACTTC
-	TRBV6-5	-	TRBJ2-7	CASSHLAEQYF	TGTGCCAGCAGTCACCTGGCCGAGCAGTACTTC
-	TRBV5-4	TRBD2	TRBJ2-7	CASSLEGGRKTYEQYF	TGTGCCAGCAGCTTAGAAGGCGGGAGGAAGACCTACGAGCAGTACTTC
many	TRBV7-2	TRBD1	TRBJ2-7	CASSGRQGPYEQYF	TGTGCCAGCAGCGGCAGACAGGGGCCCTACGAGCAGTACTTC
-	TRBV2	TRBD2	TRBJ2-7	CASSEVLAGGRREQYF	TGTGCCAGCAGTGAGGTTTTAGCGGGGGGGCGTCGGGAGCAGTACTTC
few	TRBV5-6	-	TRBJ1-5	CASSLWGAAQPQHF	TGTGCCAGCAGCTTGTGGGGGGCAGCTCAGCCCCAGCATTTT
-	TRBV11-3	-	TRBJ2-2	CASSLEGHTGELFF	TGTGCCAGCAGCTTAGAGGGTCACACCGGGGAGCTGTTTTTT
-	TRBV30	-	TRBJ2-1	CAWQNFLNRYNEQFF	TGTGCCTGGCAAAATTTTTTAAACAGGTACAATGAGCAGTTCTTC
-	TRBV28	-	TRBJ1-5	CASHPSGLAGQPQHF	TGTGCCAGCCACCCCTCAGGATTGGCCGGTCAGCCCCAGCATTTT
-	TRBV5-1	TRBD2	TRBJ2-5	CASSSSGGITGTQYF	TGCGCCAGCAGTAGTTCGGGGGGGATCACGGGGACCCAGTACTTC
once	TRBV30	TRBD1	TRBJ1-5	CAWSPLADRSNEPQHF	TGTGCCTGGAGCCCGCTTGCGGACAGGTCCAACGAGCCCCAGCATTTT
once	TRBV11-3	-	TRBJ2-7	CASSARGGYEQYF	TGTGCCAGCAGCGCACGCGGTGGTTACGAGCAGTACTTC
-	TRBV2	-	TRBJ2-3	CARHRGWGTDTQYF	TGTGCCAGACATAGGGGATGGGGCACAGATACGCAGTATTTT
-	TRBV6-1	-	TRBJ2-7	CASNPYPGRTAEQYF	TGTGCCAGCAACCCTTATCCGGGACGCACGGCCGAGCAGTACTTC
-	TRBV28	-	TRBJ2-2	CASNSGANTGELFF	TGTGCCAGCAACTCGGGAGCGAACACCGGGGAGCTGTTTTTT
-	TRBV19	-	TRBJ2-2	CATSTGVVAGELFF	TGTGCCACCTCGACAGGAGTGGTTGCCGGGGAGCTGTTTTTT
once	TRBV10-3	-	TRBJ2-6	CAISNQAGANVLTF	TGTGCCATCAGTAATCAGGCTGGGGCCAACGTCCTGACTTTC
-	TRBV11-1	-	TRBJ1-4	CASRTAGDQRGKLFF	TGTGCCAGCAGGACAGCGGGGGACCAACGGGGAAAACTGTTTTTT
-	TRBV11-2	-	TRBJ1-2	CASSLAVSSLINYGYTF	TGTGCCAGCAGCTTAGCAGTTAGTTCCCTCATTAACTATGGCTACACCTTC
once	TRBV4-2	TRBD1	TRBJ1-1	CASSVDRGEAFF	TGTGCCAGCAGCGTAGACAGGGGAGAAGCTTTCTTT
-	TRBV9	-	TRBJ2-7	CASSHQGGFHEQYF	TGTGCCAGCAGCCATCAGGGGGGGTTCCACGAGCAGTACTTC
-	TRBV19	-	TRBJ1-2	CASSMGNSYGYTF	TGTGCCAGTAGTATGGGGAACAGCTATGGCTACACCTTC
once	TRBV27	TRBD2	TRBJ2-4	CASTSLAGGWLAKNIQYF	TGTGCCAGCACCTCTTTAGCGGGAGGGTGGCTTGCCAAAAACATTCAGTACTTC
few	TRBV11-2	-	TRBJ1-6	CASSLEWFGGQDSALHF	TGTGCCAGCAGCTTAGAGTGGTTTGGGGGCCAGGATTCGGCCCTCCACTTT
-	TRBV19	TRBD1	TRBJ1-2	CASREGTGYGYTF	TGTGCCAGTAGGGAAGGGACAGGCTATGGCTACACCTTC